This TCR beta chain comes out of a study of glioma-infiltrating T cells. General observations from the study: Signature shared blood CDR3 motifs were enriched in low-divergence and depleted in high-divergence patients. Tissue-blood divergence was below expectation in non-neoplastic patients, above in gliomas.

The iRepertoire nested amplicon-rescue multiplex PCR amplified TCR alpha and beta CDR3s from RNA. Each CDR3 protein gets one entry after TCRdb re-called the multiplex PCR reads with MiXCR. The sample shows 300,000 to 400,000 distinct CDR3 sequences, about 40% of them seen only once. Deletions cut 2 bases from V and 1 base from J, with 8 bases between. In germline, CDR1 is KGHSH, CDR2 LQKENI. The CDR3 spans 14 residues. A word on this clonotype: Its cognate antigen is unknown.

This chain uses TRBV18 with TRBJ1-1; D gene unclear. The sequence came from a human donor with low-grade glioma or glioblastoma, undergoing nonglioma brain surgery, or in good health (not recorded which). The sequenced material came from glioma tissue, nonneoplastic brain tissue, or PBMCs (not recorded which). The DNA for the CDR3 is TGTGCCAGCTCACCAGTCCATACGAACACTGAAGCTTTCTTT. It specifies CASSPVHTNTEAFF.